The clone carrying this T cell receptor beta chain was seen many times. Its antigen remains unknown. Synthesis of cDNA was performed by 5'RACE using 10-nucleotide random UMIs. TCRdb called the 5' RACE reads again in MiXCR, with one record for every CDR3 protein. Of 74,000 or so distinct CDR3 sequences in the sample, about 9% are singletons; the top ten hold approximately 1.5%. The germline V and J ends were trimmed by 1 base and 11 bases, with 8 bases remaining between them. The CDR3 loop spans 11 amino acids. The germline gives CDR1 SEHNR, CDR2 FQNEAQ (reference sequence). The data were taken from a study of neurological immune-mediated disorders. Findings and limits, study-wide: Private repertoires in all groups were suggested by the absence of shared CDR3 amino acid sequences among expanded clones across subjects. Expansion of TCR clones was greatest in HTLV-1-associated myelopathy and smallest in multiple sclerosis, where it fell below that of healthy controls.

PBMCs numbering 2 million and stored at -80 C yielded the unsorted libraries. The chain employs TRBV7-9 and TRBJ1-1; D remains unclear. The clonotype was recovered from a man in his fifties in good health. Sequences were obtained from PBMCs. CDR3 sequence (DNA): TGTGCCAGCAGCTTAGTGGGGTCGGCTTTCTTT. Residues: CASSLVGSAFF.